This T cell receptor (beta chain) was sequenced during a study of cytomegalovirus exposure and HLA in healthy donors. The PCR employed 60 Vbeta primers together with 13 Jbeta primers. Libraries were prepared by immunoSEQ multiplex PCR; TCRdb keeps only in-frame clonotypes and omits some of them. The repertoire holds 200,000 or so clones, with about four fifths as singletons. The CDR3 loop spans 13 amino acids. V was cut by 2 bases and J by 2 bases, with 8 bases left in between. From germline, CDR1 is SGHKS and CDR2 YYEKEE (reference sequence). The chain employs TRBV5-5 and TRBJ2-7; no firm D call. This TCR came from a woman aged 25 to 39 in good health and CMV-seropositive. Material for sequencing was PBMCs. In DNA form, the CDR3 reads TGTGCCAGCAGCTTTCAGGTAACCTACGAGCAGTACTTC. This codes for CASSFQVTYEQYF.